This T cell receptor beta chain was obtained from a study of T cell repertoires in MIS-A myocarditis (dated by TCRdb to between 2021 and 2023). Amplification of TCRbeta CDR3 regions relied on the immunoSEQ bias-controlled multiplex PCR, followed by high-throughput sequencing. The source study handled its data this way. CDR3 sequences were collapsed and filtered by the immunoSEQ vendor pipeline to quantify abundance and frequency of each unique TCRbeta CDR3. CD-HIT clustered dominant CDR3 amino acid sequences with SARS-CoV-2-specific ImmuneCODE TCRbeta sequences at a 90% global sequence identity threshold. A clone was classed as hyperexpanded at a frequency of 0.1 to 1 and as large at a frequency of 0.01 to 0.1. The CDR3 amino acid sequences and the V and J gene assignments of the dominant clones were confirmed with MiXCR. The R stringdist package was used to compute Levenshtein distances between the patient clonotypes and the ImmuneCODE hits. Imported from immuneACCESS, the table was reduced by TCRdb to in-frame sequences with V and J called. These copies leave out some clones; in studies compared against another copy, an unresolved V gene accounts for under half, and the cause of the remainder is not known. V and J calls and clone size follow that table, whereas D and trimming were derived from the DNA. This sample lists 15,000 or so clones; around 69% were detected once. Around 59% of the sample rests with the top ten.

With regard to this clone: This receptor's antigen is unknown. No much larger clone exists at a distance of one base, and base qualities are not known.

Taken from the germline V gene (reference sequence), the CDR1 and CDR2 loops are SEHNR and FQNEAQ. Measured from the cysteine to the phenylalanine, the CDR3 is 14 residues long. The sequence is cut down to CDR3 DNA, 42 bases in frame from base 1. V is reduced by 6 bases and J by 1 base, leaving a spacing of 10 bases between them. The QIAamp DNA FFPE kit was used to extract genomic DNA from formalin-fixed paraffin-embedded autopsy tissue. The sequenced sample consisted of left ventricle heart tissue obtained at autopsy. The sample's cell subset or site, from its label and the paper: cardiac tissue sample (left or right ventricle, interventricular septum, or pericardium). This sequence was found in a man in his late teens or twenties with fulminant myocarditis from multisystem inflammatory syndrome in adults (MIS-A) after COVID-19. This chain is built from TRBV7-9 and TRBJ2-4, with no reliable assignment of the D segment. For the CDR3, the sequence is CASSRTGAKNIQYF. The DNA sequence follows: TGTGCCAGCAGTCGTACCGGGGCCAAAAACATTCAGTACTTC. Full variable domain (CDR3 extended with the reference TRBV7-9 and TRBJ2-4 proteins): DTGVSQNPRHKITKRGQNVTFRCDPISEHNRLYWYRQTLGQGPEFLTYFQNEAQLEKSRLLSDRFSAERPKGSFSTLEIQRTEQGDSAMYLCASSRTGAKNIQYFGAGTRLSVL.